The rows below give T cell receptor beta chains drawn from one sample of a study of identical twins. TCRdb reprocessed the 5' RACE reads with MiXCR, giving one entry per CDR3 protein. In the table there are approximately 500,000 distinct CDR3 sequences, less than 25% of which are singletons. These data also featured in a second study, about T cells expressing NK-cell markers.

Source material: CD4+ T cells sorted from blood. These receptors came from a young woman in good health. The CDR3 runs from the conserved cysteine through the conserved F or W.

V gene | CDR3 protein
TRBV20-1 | CSARDREGRGNEQFF
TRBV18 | CASSPREGSTYGYTF
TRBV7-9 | CASSHQGTRNEQFF
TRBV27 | CASSISKGSYNIQYF
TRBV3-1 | CASSPFWTSEYTDTQYF
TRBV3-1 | CASSQRGAYEQYF
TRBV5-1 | CASSFGRMAFF
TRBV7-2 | CASSLESSRGYEQYF
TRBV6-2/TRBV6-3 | CASSKHLTGELFF
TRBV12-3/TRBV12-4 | CASLERGPLHF
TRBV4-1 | CASSQSGNPGQGSSGNTIYF
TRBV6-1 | CASRPGFSTDTQYF
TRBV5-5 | CASSPRGGNPDEQYF
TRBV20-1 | CSARLAGPKNTGELFF
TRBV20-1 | CSAETDSQETQYF